Listed below are T cell receptor beta chains from one sample, sequenced in a study of T cell responses to AZD1222 COVID-19 vaccine. The protocol was immunoSEQ multiplex PCR, while the TCRdb copy is restricted to in-frame clones and leaves out a portion. This table has 90,000 to 95,000 clones, about nine tenths appearing once. The sample was peripheral blood, taken on day 0 of AZD1222 vaccination. These receptors originate from an adult in good health. Each CDR3 is given without its conserved first and last residue. Fields, in order: J gene, clone size, V gene, CDR3 protein. Not every row has a clone size; where given, it reads once, few, many or a size class.

TRBJ2-2	NA	TRBV27	ASSYSTGELF
TRBJ2-1	few	TRBV30	AWIGGSYNEQF
TRBJ1-4	NA	TRBV5-1	ASSRQPGQGNEKLF
TRBJ1-1	few	TRBV7-9	ASSPGTGISEAF
TRBJ1-3	NA	TRBV7-9	ASRLGGAGNTIY
TRBJ1-1	NA	TRBV19	ASIGTGAPDTEAF
TRBJ2-2	NA	TRBV5-1	ASSLQGTGGTGELF
TRBJ1-1	NA	TRBV30	AWSVARDTEAF
TRBJ2-1	NA	TRBV29-1	SVARAGTPNNEQF
TRBJ1-5	NA	TRBV7-3	ASSTDGNQPQH
TRBJ2-5	NA	TRBV28	ASSLLRETQY
TRBJ2-7	NA	TRBV7-3	ASSLMGDSYEQY
TRBJ2-1	NA	TRBV10-3	AINHGDNEQF
TRBJ2-1	NA	TRBV11-2	ASSFPGTGNNEQF
TRBJ2-7	NA	TRBV5-1	ASAAVFRGKHEQY
TRBJ2-7	NA	TRBV3-1/TRBV3-2	ASSHSTVEEQY
TRBJ1-6	NA	TRBV9	ASSTTDRGVRNSPLH
TRBJ2-6	NA	TRBV6-6	ASSYSSGAGANVLT
TRBJ2-3	NA	TRBV5-1	ASSLLGVNTDTQY
TRBJ2-3	once	TRBV9	ASSASPGLEPDTQY
TRBJ2-7	NA	TRBV24-1	ATSDYSRDGPYEQY
TRBJ1-1	NA	TRBV6-2/TRBV6-3	ASSLQGFSTEAF
TRBJ2-3	NA	TRBV18	ASSPGTQVPDTQY
TRBJ1-4	NA	TRBV5-1	ASSGTWGATNEKLF
TRBJ1-2	once	TRBV3-1/TRBV3-2	ASSQDATGAYGYT
TRBJ2-5	few	TRBV5-1	ASSYTGQGETQY
TRBJ2-1	NA	TRBV6-5	ASSWGRSGEQF
TRBJ2-7	NA	TRBV7-8	ASSPRPKTSAGAFSYEQY
TRBJ1-3	NA	TRBV19	ASSQYIQRFSGNTIY
TRBJ1-6	few	TRBV7-2	ASSFGGTGSPNSPLH
TRBJ1-4	NA	TRBV4-1	ASSQDRGSSAREKLF
TRBJ2-4	NA	TRBV11-2	ASSLVVAGGDGENIQY
TRBJ1-2	NA	TRBV5-6	ASSLVLAGKHGYT
TRBJ1-2	NA	TRBV5-4	ASSLGVRGQGSGYT
TRBJ1-4	NA	TRBV6-5	ASSYRAGQVSEKLF
TRBJ2-1	once	TRBV3-1/TRBV3-2	ASSLRGTGEGRANEQF
TRBJ1-5	NA	TRBV19	ASSISQGGYSNQPQH
TRBJ2-3	NA	TRBV27	ASSLWESADTQY
TRBJ1-2	NA	TRBV6-6	ASRGGTKGYGYT
TRBJ1-1	NA	TRBV2	ASSVGGGMNTEAF
TRBJ1-2	NA	TRBV21-1	ASSPSAVGYT
TRBJ1-2	NA	TRBV2	ASSFLDTAGGGYT
TRBJ2-7	few	TRBV29-1	SVLGQGEQY
TRBJ2-5	NA	TRBV27	ASSLLGPVSTQY
TRBJ2-5	NA	TRBV5-1	ASSLVPFQETQY
TRBJ1-4	NA	TRBV4-2	ASSQDPGGPRELF
TRBJ1-2	NA	TRBV7-9	ASSPQGAWGYT